This TCR beta chain originates from a study of quantifying T cell responses using KT2 cells. Study-level information: cDNA was made from DNase-treated RNA using alpha and beta constant primers.

A single-stranded UMI oligo with SP2 sequence was ligated to cDNA 3' ends. An equimolar mix of RC1.1 and RC1.2 primed the beta chain across TRBC1 and TRBC2. Via MiXCR, TCRdb re-called the UMI-ligation and nested PCR reads, giving one row per CDR3 protein. Of over 55,000 distinct CDR3 sequences in the sample, roughly an eighth are singletons; the top ten hold roughly 9.5%. Unfractionated PBMC were spiked with known numbers of KT2 clone cells. KT2 cells were mixed with fixed PBMC numbers at varying ratios. This clonotype was seen a handful of times. Germline CDR1 is SGHTS and CDR2 is YDEGEE. With V trimmed by 0 bases and J by 12 bases, 10 bases remained unmatched. This CDR3 is built from 15 residues.

The rearrangement joins TRBV5-8 to TRBJ2-1; 9 nucleotides agree with TRBD2. The receptor was derived from a human donor. Material: PBMCs spiked with cells of the T cell clone KT2. CDR3 bases: TGTGCCAGCAGCTTGGGAGGAGCTAGCGGGATAGGGCAGTTCTTC. Protein product: CASSLGGASGIGQFF.